Below, 21 T cell receptor beta chains from the same sample are listed, as sequenced in a study of T cells in Graves' hyperthyroidism and ophthalmopathy. TCR beta CDR3 sequences were amplified from RNA transcripts. First-round RT-PCR targeting the TCR CDR3 was performed with the HTBI primer set. TCRdb passed the multiplex PCR reads through MiXCR, listing each CDR3 protein once. The sample contains over 700,000 distinct CDR3 sequences, approximately 18% of which appear only once. Input material: blood. The receptor source for this set is a woman between 45 and 65 years old with Graves' hyperthyroidism that later progressed to Graves' ophthalmopathy.

This clonotype was observed a few times. The chain joins TRBV18 to TRBJ2-2; tentatively, D is TRBD1 (5 bases). Trimming cost V 6 bases and J 3 bases, with 8 bases left between them. The CDR3 totals 13 residues. Germline CDR1 is KGHSH and CDR2 is LQKENI. CDR3 residues: CASSPTDTGELFF. The DNA for the CDR3 is TGTGCCAGCTCTCCGACAGACACCGGGGAGCTGTTTTTT. Full variable domain (outside the CDR3, taken from reference TRBV18 and TRBJ2-2): NAGVMQNPRHLVRRRGQEARLRCSPMKGHSHVYWYRQLPEEGLKFMVYLQKENIIDESGMPKERFSAEFPKEGPSILRIQQVVRGDSAAYFCASSPTDTGELFFGEGSRLTVL.

This clonotype was seen at least ten times. This chain uses TRBV20-1 with TRBJ1-3, with D possibly TRBD1 on 5 matching bases. Trimming stripped 5 bases from V and 4 bases from J, with 12 bases between. The germline CDR1 and CDR2 sequences are DFQATT and SNEGSKA (reference sequence). The CDR3 has 13 amino acids. The CDR3 region has the DNA TGCAGTGCTCCAGGGCCCGGGGGAAACACCATATATTTT. Protein: CSAPGPGGNTIYF.

This clonotype was recorded many times. The CDR3 sequence: CASSSRGGADTQYF. The CDR3 bases are TGTGCCAGCAGCTCCAGGGGAGGGGCAGATACGCAGTATTTT. The chain joins TRBV7-9 to TRBJ2-3, with D perhaps TRBD2 (7 bases). The CDR3 contains 14 residues. Deletions cut 4 bases from V and 4 bases from J, with 12 bases between. Germline assignment: CDR1 SEHNR and CDR2 FQNEAQ (reference sequence).

A few counts support this clonotype. The V gene is TRBV15, the J gene TRBJ2-7, with D hard to call. CDR1 and CDR2 (germline): LNHNV, YYDKDF (reference sequence). V was clipped by 0 bases and J by 2 bases, with 11 bases between them. CDR3 length: 15 amino acids. The CDR3 sequence: CATSRDAHRAYEQYF. The CDR3 DNA follows: TGTGCCACCAGCAGAGATGCGCACCGAGCCTACGAGCAGTACTTC.

The chain joins TRBV20-1 to TRBJ2-1; 15 positions match TRBD2. The CDR3 length is 17 residues. Germline lookup yields CDR1 DFQATT and CDR2 SNEGSKA (reference sequence). The V segment lost 6 bases and the J segment 7 bases; nucleotides outside the gene matches: 13. The CDR3 sequence is CSAAPLGLAGGPNEQFF. The CDR3 region has the DNA TGCAGTGCCGCGCCCCTTGGACTAGCGGGGGGGCCAAATGAGCAGTTCTTC.

This clonotype was recorded many times. The chain couples TRBV11-3 to TRBJ1-2; no firm D call. Trimming removed 4 bases at V and 3 bases at J, with 9 bases between. Looked up from germline, CDR1 is SGHNT and CDR2 is YENEEA. This CDR3 is 13 amino acids long. The DNA of the CDR3 is TGTGCCAGCAGCTCTCGGCAACACTATGGCTACACCTTC. Translating gives CASSSRQHYGYTF.

Only a few counts were recorded for this clonotype. The rearrangement uses TRBV2 and TRBJ1-1; perhaps TRBD1 as D (6 bases). The CDR3 spans 14 residues. V lost 7 bases and J lost 4, with 16 bases in between. Germline V CDR1 and CDR2: SNHLY, FYNNEI. CDR3 in amino acids: CASIPSRGTTEAFF. The CDR3 region has the DNA TGTGCCAGCATCCCCTCGAGGGGGACCACTGAAGCTTTCTTT.

This CDR3 reads CASSIGTWSGYTF. The CDR3 DNA follows: TGTGCCAGTAGTATTGGGACATGGTCTGGCTACACCTTC. The gene calls are TRBV19 and TRBJ1-2; TRBD1 is a possible D gene (6 bases). Germline V gene lookup returns CDR1 LNHDA and CDR2 SQIVND (reference sequence). This CDR3 comprises 13 residues. The V gene lost 3 bases and the J gene lost 7 bases, with 12 bases spanning the gap.

This clonotype has more than one count but fewer than ten. With a much larger clone just one base away, this may be a read error. The V gene is TRBV12-3 or TRBV12-4, the J gene TRBJ2-1; unclear D gene. This CDR3 comprises 14 residues. The CDR3 bases are TGTGCCAGCAGTTTGATGGAGTTATACAATGAGCAGCTCTTC. Its translation: CASSLMELYNEQLF.

This clonotype has just a few counts. The rearrangement links TRBV6-1 to TRBJ2-7; TRBD1 is a possible D gene (6 bases). V shed 5 bases and J shed 2 bases, with 16 bases lying between them. Germline V lookup: CDR1 MNHNS, CDR2 SASEGT. The CDR3 is 15 amino acids. The CDR3 reads CASSRQNRVTYEQYF. The CDR3 DNA is TGTGCCAGCAGTCGACAGAACAGGGTCACCTACGAGCAGTACTTC.

The rearrangement links TRBV10-3 to TRBJ1-2; the D gene is possibly TRBD1 (6 bases). The CDR3 runs 13 residues. Germline-derived CDR1 and CDR2 are ENHRY and SYGVKD. Trimming removed 10 bases at V and 0 bases at J, with 12 bases between. This chain's CDR3 is CATGGPANYGYTF. CDR3 coding DNA: TGTGCCACCGGGGGGCCGGCTAACTATGGCTACACCTTC.

This clonotype has just a few counts. The V and J genes are TRBV6-1 and TRBJ1-1, with a tentative D call TRBD1 (6 bases). The V gene's germline CDR1 is MNHNS and CDR2 SASEGT. This CDR3 region has 14 residues. V was clipped by 2 bases and J by 5 bases, with 12 bases between them. CDR3 sequence (DNA): TGTGCCAGCAGTGAACAGGGGTCGAGTACTGAAGCTTTCTTT. Encoded protein: CASSEQGSSTEAFF.

This clonotype has ten or more counts. V usage is TRBV30 and J usage is TRBJ1-1, with D unclear. The CDR3 length is 13 residues. V lost 5 bases to trimming and J lost 0 bases, with 10 bases between them. In germline, CDR1 is GTSNPN, CDR2 SVGIG (reference sequence). CDR3 DNA sequence: TGTGCCTGGGGAACAGCCATGAACACTGAAGCTTTCTTT. Protein sequence: CAWGTAMNTEAFF.

The rearrangement uses TRBV10-2 and TRBJ2-1; 9 bases fit TRBD2. Per the germline V gene, CDR1 is WSHSY and CDR2 is SAAADI. This CDR3 comprises 16 residues. V shed 3 bases and J 7 bases; nucleotides not matched to a gene: 10. The CDR3 loop reads CASSDYSGGSWNEQFF. The CDR3 DNA reads TGCGCCAGCAGTGACTACAGCGGGGGGAGTTGGAATGAGCAGTTCTTC.

This clonotype was counted at least ten times. The chain employs TRBV7-3 and TRBJ2-2; 10 nucleotides line up with TRBD2. CDR1 is SGHTA, CDR2 FQGTGA, per germline. The junction had 4 bases not matched to a gene; V was cut back by 5 bases and J by 4 bases. This CDR3 is 15 amino acids long. In DNA form, the CDR3 reads TGTGCCAGCAGCACCAGACTAGCGGGCACCGGGGAGCTGTTTTTT. It translates to CASSTRLAGTGELFF.

In the case of this clonotype: A read error is possible here, since a much larger clone lies one base away. The CDR3 DNA is TGTGCCAGCACCCAAGGACCGGACAGGGGCTCCTACGGGCAGTACTTC. Encoded protein: CASTQGPDRGSYGQYF. The V and J genes are TRBV3-1 and TRBJ2-7; 9 bases line up with TRBD1. CDR1 and CDR2 from the germline V gene are LGHDT and YNNKEL (reference sequence). The CDR3 runs 16 residues.

The sample holds many counts of this clonotype. The chain links TRBV5-1 to TRBJ1-1; no firm D call. There are 15 residues in the CDR3. Trimming removed 0 bases from V and 2 bases from J, with 11 bases in between. The germline V gene has CDR1 SGHRS and CDR2 YFSETQ. The CDR3 DNA reads TGCGCCAGCAGCTTGGACAGTCCATTTAACACTGAAGCTTTCTTT. As protein: CASSLDSPFNTEAFF.

This clonotype came up many times. J is TRBJ1-2 and V is TRBV7-2, with unresolved D. The germline V gene encodes CDR1 SGHTA and CDR2 FQGNSA. The CDR3 consists of 14 residues. Trimming stripped 1 base from V and 1 base from J, with 7 bases between. The CDR3 DNA reads TGTGCCAGCAGCTTAGAGGGTAGTAACTATGGCTACACCTTC. Translated: CASSLEGSNYGYTF. Based on the CDR3 plus reference TRBV7-2 and TRBJ1-2, the full variable domain is GAGVSQSPSNKVTEKGKDVELRCDPISGHTALYWYRQSLGQGLEFLIYFQGNSAPDKSGLPSDRFSAERTGGSVSTLTIQRTQQEDSAVYLCASSLEGSNYGYTFGSGTRLTVV.

This clonotype was counted between two and nine times. The chain combines TRBV5-1 with TRBJ1-2; perhaps TRBD1 as D (6 bases). Germline V gene data show CDR1 as SGHRS and CDR2 as YFSETQ. The CDR3 has 13 amino acids. V was trimmed by 5 bases and J by 6 bases, leaving 14 bases between them. CDR3 bases: TGCGCCAGCAGGGGACAAGGGACGGATGGCTACACCTTC. It yields the protein CASRGQGTDGYTF.

There are many counts of this clonotype. CDR3 bases: TGTGCCAGCAGCTCTCGAGGGGGCAACGGCTACACCTTC. Protein: CASSSRGGNGYTF. The chain employs TRBV5-8 and TRBJ1-2, with 7 bases matching TRBD1. Germline lookup yields CDR1 SGHTS and CDR2 YDEGEE. The junction had 7 bases not matched to a gene; V was cut back by 3 bases and J by 8 bases. The CDR3 consists of 13 residues.

The V and J genes are TRBV3-1 and TRBJ1-5; perhaps TRBD1 as D (6 bases). The CDR3 has 13 residues. The germline V gene encodes CDR1 LGHDT and CDR2 YNNKEL (reference sequence). V shed 1 base and J shed 6 bases, with 7 bases lying between them. The CDR3 protein is CASSQGGLQPQHF. The DNA for the CDR3 is TGTGCCAGCAGCCAAGGGGGGCTTCAGCCCCAGCATTTT.